This T cell receptor beta chain was recovered during a study of CDR3 diversity in severe acne. MiXCR was run by TCRdb on the PCR reads, yielding one entry per CDR3 protein. The sample has about 90,000 distinct CDR3 sequences, approximately 49% seen once. The CDR3 consists of 16 residues. The germline gives CDR1 MNHNY, CDR2 SVGAGI (reference sequence). V was clipped by 2 bases and J by 3 bases; unmatched bases: 6. This clonotype was detected ten times or more. V is TRBV6-6 and J is TRBJ2-7, with 11 nucleotides matching TRBD2. The TCR sequence derives from a male donor with severe acne vulgaris. The sequenced material came from blood. This CDR3 is CASSYRELAGDYEQYF. CDR3 nucleotides: TGTGCCAGCAGTTACAGAGAACTAGCGGGAGACTACGAGCAGTACTTC.